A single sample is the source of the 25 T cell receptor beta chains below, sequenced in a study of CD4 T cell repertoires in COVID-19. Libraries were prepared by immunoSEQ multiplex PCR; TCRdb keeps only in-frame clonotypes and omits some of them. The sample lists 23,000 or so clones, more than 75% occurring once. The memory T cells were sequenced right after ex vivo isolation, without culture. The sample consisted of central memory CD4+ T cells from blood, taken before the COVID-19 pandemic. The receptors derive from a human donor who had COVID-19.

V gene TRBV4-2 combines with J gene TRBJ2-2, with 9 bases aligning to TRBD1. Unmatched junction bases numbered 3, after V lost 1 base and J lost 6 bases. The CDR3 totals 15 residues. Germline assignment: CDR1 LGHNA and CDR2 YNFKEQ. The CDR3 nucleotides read TGTGCCAGCAGCCAAGTACAGGGGGCCGCCGGGGAGCTGTTTTTT. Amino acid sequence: CASSQVQGAAGELFF.

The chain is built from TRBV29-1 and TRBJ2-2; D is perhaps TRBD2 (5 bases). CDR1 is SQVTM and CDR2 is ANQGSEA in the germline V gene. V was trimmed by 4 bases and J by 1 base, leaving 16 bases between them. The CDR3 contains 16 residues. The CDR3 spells CSVGELVGVNTGELFF. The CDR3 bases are TGCAGCGTTGGAGAGCTAGTGGGAGTGAACACCGGGGAGCTGTTTTTT.

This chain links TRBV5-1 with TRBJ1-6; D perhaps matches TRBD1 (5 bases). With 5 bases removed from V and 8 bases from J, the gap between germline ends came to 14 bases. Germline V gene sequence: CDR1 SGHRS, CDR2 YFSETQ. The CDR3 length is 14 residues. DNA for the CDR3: TGCGCCAGCAGTGGCGGGGCAACGGATTCACCCCTCCACTTT. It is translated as CASSGGATDSPLHF. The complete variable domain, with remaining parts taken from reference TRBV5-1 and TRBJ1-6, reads KAGVTQTPRYLIKTRGQQVTLSCSPISGHRSVSWYQQTPGQGLQFLFEYFSETQRNKGNFPGRFSGRQFSNSRSEMNVSTLELGDSALYLCASSGGATDSPLHFGNGTRLTVT.

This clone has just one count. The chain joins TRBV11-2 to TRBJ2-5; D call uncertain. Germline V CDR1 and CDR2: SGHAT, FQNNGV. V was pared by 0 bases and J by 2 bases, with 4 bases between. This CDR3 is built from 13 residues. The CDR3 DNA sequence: TGTGCCAGCAGCTTAGAACGGCAAGAGACCCAGTACTTC. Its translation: CASSLERQETQYF.

CDR3 sequence (DNA): TGTGCCAGTAGCTGGACTAGCGGTGTCTACAATGAGCAGTTCTTC. It specifies CASSWTSGVYNEQFF. V gene TRBV19 combines with J gene TRBJ2-1, with 10 bases aligning to TRBD2. CDR1 and CDR2 (germline): LNHDA, SQIVND (reference sequence). This CDR3 spans 15 amino acids. The ends lost 6 bases at V and 3 bases at J; junction bases unmatched: 5.

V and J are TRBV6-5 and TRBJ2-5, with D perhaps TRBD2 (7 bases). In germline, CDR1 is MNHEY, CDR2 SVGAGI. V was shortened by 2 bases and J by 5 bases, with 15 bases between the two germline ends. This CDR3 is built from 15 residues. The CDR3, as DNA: TGTGCCAGCAGTTACCTAAAGGGGAGGGGGGAGACCCAGTACTTC. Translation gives CASSYLKGRGETQYF.

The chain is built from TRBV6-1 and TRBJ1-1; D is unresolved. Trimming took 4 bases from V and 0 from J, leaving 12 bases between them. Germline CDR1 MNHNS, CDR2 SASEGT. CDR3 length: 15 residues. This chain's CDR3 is CASSGIQTLNTEAFF. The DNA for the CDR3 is TGTGCCAGCAGTGGAATACAGACCCTGAACACTGAAGCTTTCTTT.

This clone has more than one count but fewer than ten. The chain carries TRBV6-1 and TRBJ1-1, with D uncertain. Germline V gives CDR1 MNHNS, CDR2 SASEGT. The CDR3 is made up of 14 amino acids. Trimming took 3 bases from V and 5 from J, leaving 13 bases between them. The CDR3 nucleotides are TGTGCCAGCAGTGACAACGAGGATCCAACTGAAGCTTTCTTT. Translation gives CASSDNEDPTEAFF.

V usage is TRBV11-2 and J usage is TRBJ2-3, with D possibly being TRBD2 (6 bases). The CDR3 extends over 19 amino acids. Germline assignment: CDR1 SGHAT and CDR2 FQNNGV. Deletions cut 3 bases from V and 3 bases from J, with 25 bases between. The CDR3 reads CASSLLGTRAPEETDTQYF. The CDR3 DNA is TGTGCCAGCAGCTTGTTGGGGACTCGAGCCCCCGAGGAAACAGATACGCAGTATTTT. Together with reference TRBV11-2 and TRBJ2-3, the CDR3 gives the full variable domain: EAGVAQSPRYKIIEKRQSVAFWCNPISGHATLYWYQQILGQGPKLLIQFQNNGVVDDSQLPKDRFSAERLKGVDSTLKIQPAKLEDSAVYLCASSLLGTRAPEETDTQYFGPGTRLTVL.

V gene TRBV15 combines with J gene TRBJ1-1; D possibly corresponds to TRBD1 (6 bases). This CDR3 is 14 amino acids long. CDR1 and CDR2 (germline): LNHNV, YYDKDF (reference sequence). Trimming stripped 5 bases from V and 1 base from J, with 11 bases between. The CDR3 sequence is CATSLGGPNTEAFF. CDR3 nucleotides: TGTGCCACCAGCCTTGGGGGCCCGAACACTGAAGCTTTCTTT.

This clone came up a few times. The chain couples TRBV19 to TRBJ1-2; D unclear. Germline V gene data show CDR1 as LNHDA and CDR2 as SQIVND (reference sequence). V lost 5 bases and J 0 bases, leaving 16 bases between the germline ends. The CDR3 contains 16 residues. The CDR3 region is CASSLTSGKANYGYTF. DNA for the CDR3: TGTGCCAGTAGTCTAACCTCGGGGAAAGCTAACTATGGCTACACCTTC.

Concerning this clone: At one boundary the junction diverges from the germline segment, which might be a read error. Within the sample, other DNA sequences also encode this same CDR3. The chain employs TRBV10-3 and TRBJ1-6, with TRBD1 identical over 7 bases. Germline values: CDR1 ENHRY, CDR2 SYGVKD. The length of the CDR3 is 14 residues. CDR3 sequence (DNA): TGTGCCATCAGCGTGGGACAGAATAATTCCCCCCTCCACTTT. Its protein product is CAISVGQNNSPLHF.

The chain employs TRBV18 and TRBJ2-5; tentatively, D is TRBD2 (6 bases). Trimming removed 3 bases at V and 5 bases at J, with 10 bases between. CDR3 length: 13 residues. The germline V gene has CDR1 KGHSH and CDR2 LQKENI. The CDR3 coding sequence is TGTGCCAGCTCACCCACCGGAGGGGAGACCCAGTACTTC. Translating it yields CASSPTGGETQYF.

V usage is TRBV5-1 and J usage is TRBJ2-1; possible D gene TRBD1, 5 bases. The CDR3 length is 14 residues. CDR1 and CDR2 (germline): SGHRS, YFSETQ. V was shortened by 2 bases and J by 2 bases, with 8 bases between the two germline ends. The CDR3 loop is CASSLSRAYNEQFF. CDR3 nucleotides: TGCGCCAGCAGCTTATCCAGGGCCTACAATGAGCAGTTCTTC.

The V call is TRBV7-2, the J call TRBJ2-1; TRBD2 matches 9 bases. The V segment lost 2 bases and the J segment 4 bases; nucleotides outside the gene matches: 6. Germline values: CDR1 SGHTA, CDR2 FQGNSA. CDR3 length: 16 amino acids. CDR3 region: CASSLWASGTYNEQFF. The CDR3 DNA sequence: TGTGCCAGCAGCTTATGGGCTAGCGGGACGTACAATGAGCAGTTCTTC.

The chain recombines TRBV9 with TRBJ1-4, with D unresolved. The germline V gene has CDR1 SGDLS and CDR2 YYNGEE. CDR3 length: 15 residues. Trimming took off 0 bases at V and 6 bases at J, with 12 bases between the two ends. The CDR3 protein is CASSVGPGFDEKLFF. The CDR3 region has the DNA TGTGCCAGCAGCGTAGGTCCGGGGTTCGATGAAAAACTGTTTTTT. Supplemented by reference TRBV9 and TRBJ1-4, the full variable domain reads DSGVTQTPKHLITATGQRVTLRCSPRSGDLSVYWYQQSLDQGLQFLIQYYNGEERAKGNILERFSAQQFPDLHSELNLSSLELGDSALYFCASSVGPGFDEKLFFGSGTQLSVL.

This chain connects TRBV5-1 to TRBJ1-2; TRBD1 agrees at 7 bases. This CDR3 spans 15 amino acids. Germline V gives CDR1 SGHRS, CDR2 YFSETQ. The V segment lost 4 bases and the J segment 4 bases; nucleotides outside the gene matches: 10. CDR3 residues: CASSPGGTESYGYTF. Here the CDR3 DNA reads TGCGCCAGCAGCCCGGGTGGGACAGAGAGCTATGGCTACACCTTC.

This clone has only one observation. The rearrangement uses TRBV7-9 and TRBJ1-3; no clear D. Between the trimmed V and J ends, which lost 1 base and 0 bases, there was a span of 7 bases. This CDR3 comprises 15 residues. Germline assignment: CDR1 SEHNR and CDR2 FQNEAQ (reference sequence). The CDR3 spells CASSLVTGSGNTIYF. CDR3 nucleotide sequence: TGTGCCAGCAGCTTAGTCACCGGCTCTGGAAACACCATATATTTT.

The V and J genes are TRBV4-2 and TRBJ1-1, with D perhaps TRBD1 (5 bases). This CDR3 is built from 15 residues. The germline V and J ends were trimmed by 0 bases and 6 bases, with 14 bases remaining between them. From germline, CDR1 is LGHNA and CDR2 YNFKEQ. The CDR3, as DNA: TGTGCCAGCAGCCAAGATTTTCGGCAGGGCTCTGAAGCTTTCTTT. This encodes CASSQDFRQGSEAFF.

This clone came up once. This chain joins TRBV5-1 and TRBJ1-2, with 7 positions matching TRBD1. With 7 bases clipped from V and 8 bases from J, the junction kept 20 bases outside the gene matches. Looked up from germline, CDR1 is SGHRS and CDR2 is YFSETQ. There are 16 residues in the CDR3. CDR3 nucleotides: TGCGCCAGCCGGAACCAGAAGACAGGGTCTGTTGGAGGCTACACCTTC. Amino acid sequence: CASRNQKTGSVGGYTF.

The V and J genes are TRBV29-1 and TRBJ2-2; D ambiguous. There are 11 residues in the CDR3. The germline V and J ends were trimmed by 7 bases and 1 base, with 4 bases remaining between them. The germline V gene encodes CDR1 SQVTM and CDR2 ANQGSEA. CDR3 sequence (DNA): TGCAGCGCAGGGAACACCGGGGAGCTGTTTTTT. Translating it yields CSAGNTGELFF.

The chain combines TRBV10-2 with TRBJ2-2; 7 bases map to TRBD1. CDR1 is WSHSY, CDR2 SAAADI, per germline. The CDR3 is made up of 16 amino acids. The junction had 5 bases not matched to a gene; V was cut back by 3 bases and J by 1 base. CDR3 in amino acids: CASSEEGAQNTGELFF. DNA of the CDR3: TGCGCCAGCAGTGAAGAGGGGGCCCAGAACACCGGGGAGCTGTTTTTT.

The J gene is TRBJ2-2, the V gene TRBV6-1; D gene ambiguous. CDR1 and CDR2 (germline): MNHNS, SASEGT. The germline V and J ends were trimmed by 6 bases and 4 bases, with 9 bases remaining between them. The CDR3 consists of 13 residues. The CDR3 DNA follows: TGTGCCAGCAGGTGGGCAGGCACCGGGGAGCTGTTTTTT. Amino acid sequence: CASRWAGTGELFF.

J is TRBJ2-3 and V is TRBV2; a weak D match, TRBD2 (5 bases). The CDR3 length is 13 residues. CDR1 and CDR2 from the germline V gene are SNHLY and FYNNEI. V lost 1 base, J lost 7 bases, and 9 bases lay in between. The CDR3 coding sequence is TGTGCCAGCAGTGAAGGAGGGAGACATACGCAGTATTTT. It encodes CASSEGGRHTQYF.

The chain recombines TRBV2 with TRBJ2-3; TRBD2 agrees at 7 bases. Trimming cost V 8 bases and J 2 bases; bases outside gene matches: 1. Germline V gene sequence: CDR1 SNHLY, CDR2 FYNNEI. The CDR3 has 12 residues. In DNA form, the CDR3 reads TGTGCCAGCCGGGGGGTCACAGATACGCAGTATTTT. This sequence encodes CASRGVTDTQYF.